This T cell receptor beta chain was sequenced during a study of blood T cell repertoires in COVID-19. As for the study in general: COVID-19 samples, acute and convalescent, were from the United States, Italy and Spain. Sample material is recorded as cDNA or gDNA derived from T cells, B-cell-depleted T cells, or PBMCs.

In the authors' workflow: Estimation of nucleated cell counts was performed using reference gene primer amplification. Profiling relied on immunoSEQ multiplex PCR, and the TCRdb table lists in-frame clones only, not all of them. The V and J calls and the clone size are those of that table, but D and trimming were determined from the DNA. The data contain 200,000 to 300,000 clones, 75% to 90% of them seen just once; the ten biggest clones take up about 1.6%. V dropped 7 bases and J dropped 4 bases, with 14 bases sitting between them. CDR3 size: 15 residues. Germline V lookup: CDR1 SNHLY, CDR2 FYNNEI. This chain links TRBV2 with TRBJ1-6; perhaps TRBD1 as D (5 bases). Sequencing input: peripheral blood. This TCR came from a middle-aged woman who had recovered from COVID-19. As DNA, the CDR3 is TGTGCCAGCACTACGGACACAGAGTATAATTCACCCCTCCACTTT. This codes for CASTTDTEYNSPLHF.